These T cell receptor beta chains were read from a single sample in a study of T cell responses to AZD1222 COVID-19 vaccine. Clones were read by immunoSEQ multiplex PCR, and TCRdb kept only the in-frame ones, dropping some. In the table there are 84,000 or so clones, 87% of which are singletons. Sequences were derived from peripheral blood, sampled on day 0 of AZD1222 vaccination. The receptors shown here come from an adult in good health. The CDR3 runs from the conserved cysteine through the conserved F or W. D genes are given only for firm matches. Size values are once, few and many counts, or a class for expanded clones, and some rows have none.

>15|TRBV19|TRBJ1-5|-|-
CASSIDPGGNQPQHF
TGTGCCAGTAGTATAGATCCGGGGGGCAATCAGCCCCAGCATTTT
>14|TRBV27|TRBJ2-7|-|-
CASSLQGGLGEQYF
TGTGCCAGCAGTTTGCAGGGTGGCTTGGGAGAGCAGTACTTC
>16|TRBV2|TRBJ2-5|-|-
CASSPQVGREGETQYF
TGTGCCAGCAGCCCCCAAGTCGGCAGGGAAGGAGAGACCCAGTACTTC
>15|TRBV3-1/TRBV3-2|TRBJ2-7|TRBD2|-
CASSQPSGSSYEQYF
TGTGCCAGCAGCCAACCTAGCGGTAGCTCCTACGAGCAGTACTTC
>13|TRBV27|TRBJ1-1|-|-
CASSPYLGTEAFF
TGTGCCAGCAGTCCGTATTTGGGCACTGAAGCTTTCTTT
>14|TRBV19|TRBJ2-7|-|once
CASSPSGTFYEQYF
TGTGCCAGTAGTCCTTCTGGGACATTCTACGAGCAGTACTTC
>14|TRBV2|TRBJ2-2|-|-
CASSVTPDPGELFF
TGTGCCAGCAGCGTTACACCCGATCCGGGGGAGCTGTTTTTT
>13|TRBV9|TRBJ1-1|-|-
CASSTQSDTEAFF
TGTGCCAGCAGCACTCAGTCGGACACTGAAGCTTTCTTT
>15|TRBV2|TRBJ1-5|-|-
CASKGQGMRNQPQHF
TGTGCCAGCAAGGGGCAGGGGATGCGCAATCAGCCCCAGCATTTT
>17|TRBV9|TRBJ1-2|-|-
CASSYPRHRASNYGYTF
TGTGCCAGCAGCTATCCGAGGCACCGGGCCTCTAACTATGGCTACACCTTC